Sequencing of this TCR beta chain was carried out in a study of response to subunit inactivated influenza vaccine. General study points: Authors suggested that a seasonal influenza vaccination recruits few new T cells each time.

This clonotype showed up many times. The antigen remains unidentified. Each CDR3 protein gets one entry after TCRdb re-called the RT-PCR reads with MiXCR. Among fewer than 650,000 distinct CDR3 sequences listed, approximately 13% were seen once. The clonotype originates from a man in his forties or fifties who received an inactivated influenza vaccine. The specimen comprised PBMCs from blood, sampled 40 to 50 days after vaccination.

CDR3 residues: CSASGDQTHTEAFF. For the CDR3, the DNA is TGCAGCGCCAGTGGGGACCAAACCCACACTGAAGCTTTCTTT. This chain joins TRBV29-1 and TRBJ1-1; maybe TRBD1 (5 bases). Per germline, CDR1 SQVTM and CDR2 ANQGSEA. Trimming removed 7 bases at V and 3 bases at J, with 18 bases between. The CDR3 covers 14 residues.